This record concerns one TCR beta chain sequence. The sample belongs to a study of blood T cell repertoires in COVID-19. Across the whole study: Italy, Spain and the United States were the sources of the convalescent and acute COVID-19 samples. Nucleic acid was either cDNA or gDNA, and it came from T cells, B-cell-depleted T cells, or PBMCs.

Per the authors' pipeline: Amplification of reference gene primers was used by the study to estimate nucleated cell counts. Clones were sequenced by immunoSEQ multiplex PCR, and TCRdb holds only the in-frame ones, with some missing. V, J and clone size reflect that table, while D and trimming were determined from the DNA. The sample yields 150,000 or so clones, about four fifths seen once. The Seattle patients, enrolled during active infection, were followed longitudinally. Germline V CDR1 and CDR2: SGHTA, FQGNSA. This CDR3 region has 16 residues. V was cut by 6 bases and J by 4 bases, with 21 bases left in between.

The source of this sequence is a woman in her seventies with COVID-19, enrolled during active disease. V is TRBV7-2 and J is TRBJ1-2, with D unclear. Sequencing input: peripheral blood. Here the CDR3 DNA reads TGTGCCAGCAGTATAAATGTTGTGGGCAGTACCTATGGCTACACCTTC. Translating gives CASSINVVGSTYGYTF.